One and the same sample provided the 8 T cell receptor beta chains below, sequenced in a study of blood T cell repertoires in COVID-19. TCRdb's copy holds only in-frame clones and misses some; the assay was immunoSEQ multiplex PCR. The table includes about 150,000 clones, about 88% detected once. Sequencing was done on a sample of peripheral blood. The receptors shown here come from a human donor with COVID-19, enrolled during active disease. The donor label of this sample is uncertain.

The J gene is TRBJ2-2, the V gene TRBV29-1, with a weak D call TRBD1 (5 bases). The CDR3 spans 14 residues. Germline V gene data show CDR1 as SQVTM and CDR2 as ANQGSEA. V was cut by 5 bases and J by 5 bases, with 15 bases left in between. CDR3 bases: TGCAGCGTTAAAGGCAGGGCGGCGACCGGGGAGCTGTTTTTT. It yields the protein CSVKGRAATGELFF.

This sequence joins TRBV7-3 and TRBJ2-2; D gene ambiguous. The germline V gene encodes CDR1 SGHTA and CDR2 FQGTGA. Trimming stripped 2 bases from V and 6 bases from J, with 13 bases between. This CDR3 has 15 residues. Here the CDR3 reads CASSLGQAPPGELFF. The CDR3 DNA is TGTGCCAGCAGCTTAGGCCAGGCCCCCCCCGGGGAGCTGTTTTTT.

The chain has TRBV5-4 and TRBJ1-4; D not resolved. This CDR3 is 14 amino acids long. Trimming left V 3 bases short and J 4 bases short, with 10 bases between. The V gene's germline CDR1 is SGHNT and CDR2 YYREEE (reference sequence). The CDR3 reads CASSWAGFNEKLFF. The DNA for the CDR3 is TGTGCCAGCAGCTGGGCGGGGTTTAATGAAAAACTGTTTTTT. Full variable domain (remainder filled in from reference TRBV5-4 and TRBJ1-4): ETGVTQSPTHLIKTRGQQVTLRCSSQSGHNTVSWYQQALGQGPQFIFQYYREEENGRGNFPPRFSGLQFPNYSSELNVNALELDDSALYLCASSWAGFNEKLFFGSGTQLSVL.

The CDR3 spells CASSLWTSGGAHIQYF. The CDR3, as DNA: TGTGCCAGCAGCCTGTGGACTAGCGGGGGGGCTCACATTCAGTACTTC. The rearrangement joins TRBV7-9 to TRBJ2-4, with TRBD2 matching over 15 bases. CDR1 SEHNR and CDR2 FQNEAQ come from the germline V gene (reference sequence). V shed 5 bases, J shed 8 bases, and the junction held 7 bases outside the gene matches. The CDR3 is 16 residues long. The whole variable domain, remainder taken from reference TRBV7-9 and TRBJ2-4, is DTGVSQNPRHKITKRGQNVTFRCDPISEHNRLYWYRQTLGQGPEFLTYFQNEAQLEKSRLLSDRFSAERPKGSFSTLEIQRTEQGDSAMYLCASSLWTSGGAHIQYFGAGTRLSVL.

J is TRBJ2-3 and V is TRBV5-1; D unresolved. This CDR3 comprises 14 residues. Between the trimmed V and J ends, which lost 3 bases and 2 bases, there was a span of 10 bases. The germline V gene has CDR1 SGHRS and CDR2 YFSETQ. The CDR3: CASSSEPDTDTQYF. CDR3 nucleotides: TGCGCCAGCAGCTCTGAACCAGACACAGATACGCAGTATTTT. Supplemented by reference TRBV5-1 and TRBJ2-3, the full variable domain reads KAGVTQTPRYLIKTRGQQVTLSCSPISGHRSVSWYQQTPGQGLQFLFEYFSETQRNKGNFPGRFSGRQFSNSRSEMNVSTLELGDSALYLCASSSEPDTDTQYFGPGTRLTVL.

Notes on this clone: This CDR3 is also generated by other DNA sequences in the sample. The rearrangement joins TRBV18 to TRBJ2-6; TRBD2 matches 7 bases. Germline V gene data show CDR1 as KGHSH and CDR2 as LQKENI. This CDR3 has 16 amino acids. The J segment lost 0 bases and the V segment lost 3 bases, leaving 2 bases of the junction unmatched. The CDR3 nucleotides read TGTGCCAGCTCACCCCCGGGGGGCTCTGGGGCCAACGTCCTGACTTTC. It translates to CASSPPGGSGANVLTF.

The chain recombines TRBV13 with TRBJ2-3; 14 nucleotides match TRBD2. J gave up 2 bases and V 3 bases, and 1 base lay outside the gene matches. Per the germline V gene, CDR1 is PRHDT and CDR2 is FYEKMQ (reference sequence). The CDR3 has 16 amino acids. CDR3 nucleotides: TGTGCCAGCAGCTTGGGACTAGCGGGGGACACAGATACGCAGTATTTT. Translation: CASSLGLAGDTDTQYF.

This chain uses TRBV2 with TRBJ1-6; no reliable D call. From germline, CDR1 is SNHLY and CDR2 FYNNEI. V lost 4 bases to trimming and J lost 11 bases, with 21 bases between them. The CDR3 extends over 16 amino acids. Here the CDR3 DNA reads TGTGCCAGCAGTGCCCGCGCTACCTCCCAGCGGACACCCCTCCACTTT. This gives the protein CASSARATSQRTPLHF.